The 32 T cell receptor beta chains listed next were all sequenced from one sample in a study of vaccination and CD4 T cells after COVID-19. The treatment here: approximately 9-day PBMC culture with coronavirus spike peptide pools or control peptides (ViraFEST assay). With the Oncomine TCR Beta short-read assay, DNA from cultured CD4+ T cells was sequenced. From the PCR reads, TCRdb called clonotypes with MiXCR, one entry per CDR3 protein. The table includes approximately 13,000 distinct CDR3 sequences, roughly 76% detected once. These receptors have no identified antigens. The specimen was CD4+ T cells from blood, cultured in vitro. The receptors stem from a human donor who had recovered from COVID-19.

The chain joins TRBV28 to TRBJ1-2, with 9 bases that match TRBD1. V lost 6 bases to trimming and J lost 8 bases; unmatched junction nucleotides: 7. In germline, CDR1 is MDHEN, CDR2 SYDVKM. This CDR3 has 13 amino acids. The CDR3 protein is CASREGTGNGYTF. Written as DNA, the CDR3 is TGTGCCAGCAGGGAAGGGACAGGGAACGGCTACACCTTC.

This clonotype was detected once. The V and J genes are TRBV7-8 and TRBJ2-3; 14 nucleotides agree with TRBD2. Germline V gene sequence: CDR1 SGHVS, CDR2 FQNEAQ. The CDR3 is 16 amino acids. V lost 4 bases to trimming and J lost 3 bases; unmatched junction nucleotides: 3. CDR3 in amino acids: CASSWGLAGVTDTQYF. CDR3 nucleotides: TGTGCCAGCAGCTGGGGACTAGCGGGAGTGACAGATACGCAGTATTTT.

The V gene is TRBV7-2, the J gene TRBJ1-1; 7 bases are a match to TRBD1. V was clipped by 5 bases and J by 5 bases; unmatched bases: 11. Germline V gives CDR1 SGHTA, CDR2 FQGNSA. The CDR3 runs to 15 residues. This CDR3 reads CASSRVGAGGTEAFF. The DNA for the CDR3 is TGTGCCAGCAGCCGGGTAGGGGCAGGGGGTACTGAAGCTTTCTTT.

The CDR3 is CSAKGGQVIFREETQYF. CDR3 coding DNA: TGCAGTGCTAAAGGGGGACAGGTAATCTTTCGAGAAGAGACCCAGTACTTC. The chain recombines TRBV20-1 with TRBJ2-5; 8 bases are a match to TRBD1. The CDR3 is 17 residues long. V was clipped by 4 bases and J by 3 bases; unmatched bases: 16. Germline loops: CDR1 DFQATT, CDR2 SNEGSKA (reference sequence).

The rearrangement links TRBV19 to TRBJ2-4, with 10 positions matching TRBD2. After removal of 1 base from V and 5 bases from J, the junction contained 11 bases not matched to a gene. The CDR3 consists of 18 residues. CDR1 and CDR2 from the germline V gene are LNHDA and SQIVND (reference sequence). The CDR3 region has the DNA TGTGCCAGTAGTATAGCCCCTAGCGGGAGAGGGGACCAAAACATTCAGTACTTC. Its protein product is CASSIAPSGRGDQNIQYF.

The chain couples TRBV6-5 to TRBJ2-3, with a possible D match to TRBD2 (5 bases). V gave up 0 bases and J gave up 8 bases, with 6 bases separating them. Germline V gene sequence: CDR1 MNHEY, CDR2 SVGAGI. The CDR3 is 12 amino acids. The CDR3 region is CASSYSAGTQYF. For the CDR3, the DNA is TGTGCCAGCAGTTACTCGGCGGGTACGCAGTATTTT.

The genes are TRBV27 and TRBJ1-1; no reliable D call. This CDR3 is 12 amino acids long. V lost 3 bases and J lost 9, with 11 bases in between. The germline V gene encodes CDR1 MNHEY and CDR2 SMNVEV (reference sequence). The CDR3 reads CASSLPGAKAFF. CDR3 in DNA: TGTGCCAGCAGTTTGCCGGGAGCCAAAGCTTTCTTT.

V is TRBV2 and J is TRBJ2-7, with D perhaps TRBD1 or TRBD2 (6 bases each). CDR1 and CDR2 from the germline V gene are SNHLY and FYNNEI. The V end was cut by 8 bases, the J end by 4 bases, with 12 bases between. The CDR3 contains 12 residues. The CDR3 loop reads CASRGPPYEQYF. The CDR3 region has the DNA TGTGCCAGCCGGGGGCCTCCGTACGAGCAGTACTTC.

The chain recombines TRBV7-2 with TRBJ2-5; D ambiguous. V was pared by 3 bases and J by 5 bases, with 10 bases between. Germline lookup yields CDR1 SGHTA and CDR2 FQGNSA. CDR3 length: 13 amino acids. CDR3 sequence (DNA): TGTGCCAGCAGCTTTACGTCGTGGGAGACCCAGTACTTC. This codes for CASSFTSWETQYF.

The V call is TRBV10-3, the J call TRBJ1-1; D is unclear. The CDR3 runs to 16 residues. Deletions cut 0 bases from V and 3 bases from J, with 14 bases between. Germline values: CDR1 ENHRY, CDR2 SYGVKD. The CDR3 bases are TGTGCCATCAGTGAGTCGATAGGGATCGGGGACACTGAAGCTTTCTTT. Translating gives CAISESIGIGDTEAFF.

The chain combines TRBV27 with TRBJ2-3; 14 bases are a match to TRBD2. The CDR3 spans 17 residues. Trimming took 6 bases from V and 3 from J; bases not matched to a gene: 8. Germline V gene lookup returns CDR1 MNHEY and CDR2 SMNVEV (reference sequence). The CDR3 DNA is TGTGCCAGCAGACTGGGACTAGCGGGAGTTATTACAGATACGCAGTATTTT. It translates to CASRLGLAGVITDTQYF.

J is TRBJ2-1 and V is TRBV20-1; D is ambiguous. This CDR3 is 16 amino acids long. V was clipped by 0 bases and J by 2 bases, with 14 bases between them. Germline CDR1 is DFQATT and CDR2 is SNEGSKA (reference sequence). DNA for the CDR3: TGCAGTGCTAGAGATCCAGCGATGACAACCTACAATGAGCAGTTCTTC. Its translation is CSARDPAMTTYNEQFF.

The chain couples TRBV29-1 to TRBJ1-2, with a possible D match to TRBD1 (5 bases). V was trimmed by 5 bases and J by 0 bases, leaving 13 bases between them. From germline, CDR1 is SQVTM and CDR2 ANQGSEA. The CDR3 is made up of 14 amino acids. Here the CDR3 reads CSVQGALANYGYTF. In DNA, the CDR3 is TGCAGCGTTCAAGGGGCCCTAGCTAACTATGGCTACACCTTC.

This chain links TRBV7-2 with TRBJ1-2; 12 bases are a match to TRBD1. Germline V gene lookup returns CDR1 SGHTA and CDR2 FQGNSA. The trim removed 1 base at V and 6 bases at J, leaving 9 bases unmatched. The CDR3 runs 17 residues. This CDR3 is CASSLGWGQGAGHGYTF. The CDR3 bases are TGTGCCAGCAGCTTAGGTTGGGGACAGGGGGCGGGTCATGGCTACACCTTC.

The rearrangement uses TRBV6-5 and TRBJ2-1; a weak D match, TRBD2 (7 bases). V lost 0 bases and J 4 bases, leaving 10 bases between the germline ends. The germline gives CDR1 MNHEY, CDR2 SVGAGI. CDR3 size: 15 residues. The CDR3 loop is CASSYSRGAYNEQFF. CDR3 coding DNA: TGTGCCAGCAGTTACTCCCGGGGGGCGTACAATGAGCAGTTCTTC.

J is TRBJ2-3 and V is TRBV20-1; maybe TRBD2 (6 bases). Trimming shortened V by 2 bases and J by 1 base, and 16 bases separated the two germline ends. This CDR3 is built from 16 residues. Looked up from germline, CDR1 is DFQATT and CDR2 is SNEGSKA (reference sequence). The CDR3 nucleotides read TGCAGTGCTAGATCGCGACTAGTAGGGGGCACAGATACGCAGTATTTT. This gives the protein CSARSRLVGGTDTQYF.

In its sample, this clonotype was seen a few times. V is TRBV20-1 and J is TRBJ1-2; D remains unclear. The V end lost 3 bases, the J end lost 5 bases, and 22 bases lay between the germline ends. This CDR3 comprises 16 residues. From germline, CDR1 is DFQATT and CDR2 SNEGSKA (reference sequence). CDR3 sequence (DNA): TGCAGTGCTAGCACCCCGTTAGCGGGAATTGGGTATGGCTACACCTTC. Amino acids: CSASTPLAGIGYGYTF.

The chain employs TRBV21-1 and TRBJ2-1; TRBD1, as called in the table, went unchecked against the DNA. TRBV21-1 is flagged as a pseudogene. The CDR3 length is 15 residues. Written as DNA, the CDR3 is TGTGCCAGCAGAAAGCAGGGACGTACCGACAATGAGCAGTTCTTC. Protein: CASRKQGRTDNEQFF.

The chain carries TRBV27 and TRBJ2-7, with TRBD2 matching 11 bases. Germline V CDR1 and CDR2: MNHEY, SMNVEV (reference sequence). Trimming took 3 bases from V and 7 from J; bases not matched to a gene: 8. CDR3 length equals 15 residues. The CDR3 reads CASSFLLAGAREQYF. The CDR3 nucleotides are TGTGCCAGCAGTTTCCTACTAGCGGGAGCGCGGGAGCAGTACTTC.

The chain combines TRBV7-6 with TRBJ2-2; D possibly uses TRBD1 or TRBD2 (5 bases each). CDR3 length equals 16 residues. With 3 bases removed from V and 7 bases from J, the gap between germline ends came to 18 bases. Looked up from germline, CDR1 is SGHVS and CDR2 is FNYEAQ. The CDR3 reads CASSFSGTAPGGELFF. CDR3 sequence (DNA): TGTGCCAGCAGCTTCTCGGGGACGGCTCCTGGCGGGGAGCTGTTTTTT.

This clonotype was found a few times. The chain has TRBV6-2 or TRBV6-3 and TRBJ1-5; 7 nucleotides agree with TRBD1. The length of the CDR3 is 15 residues. The V gene end was trimmed by 6 bases and the J gene end by 2 bases; junction bases not matched to a gene: 7. Germline CDR1 and CDR2: MNHEY and SVGEGT. DNA of the CDR3: TGTGCCAGCAGCGCAGGGGGGGCGGGCAATCAGCCCCAGCATTTT. It encodes CASSAGGAGNQPQHF.

The CDR3 protein is CSAKKLLRTGVSQPQHF. CDR3 coding DNA: TGCAGTGCAAAGAAACTGCTACGGACAGGGGTATCCCAGCCCCAGCATTTT. This sequence joins TRBV20-1 and TRBJ1-5; 9 positions agree with TRBD1. J lost 7 bases, V lost 6 bases, and 19 bases had no gene match. The CDR3 loop spans 17 amino acids. In germline, CDR1 is DFQATT, CDR2 SNEGSKA (reference sequence).

This sequence joins TRBV6-5 and TRBJ1-2; no firm D call. The CDR3 is 11 amino acids. V was trimmed by 4 bases and J by 8 bases, leaving 8 bases between them. Germline values: CDR1 MNHEY, CDR2 SVGAGI. The CDR3: CASSSRLGYTF. Here the CDR3 DNA reads TGTGCCAGCAGTTCCCGGTTAGGCTACACCTTC.

The chain couples TRBV12-3 or TRBV12-4 to TRBJ1-3; no clear D. The ends were cut back, 6 bases at V and 2 bases at J, with 17 bases in the middle. The CDR3 extends over 16 amino acids. CDR3 nucleotides: TGTGCCAGCAGCTACACCGACCGACGGGCTGGAAACACCATATATTTT. Translation: CASSYTDRRAGNTIYF.

This sequence joins TRBV28 and TRBJ1-5, with D uncertain. Germline V gene sequence: CDR1 MDHEN, CDR2 SYDVKM. This CDR3 region has 13 residues. V lost 7 bases and J 0 bases, leaving 7 bases between the germline ends. CDR3 region: CASMWISNQPQHF. In DNA, the CDR3 is TGTGCCAGCATGTGGATTAGCAATCAGCCCCAGCATTTT.

V is TRBV4-3 and J is TRBJ2-3, with TRBD2 matching over 8 bases. Germline values: CDR1 LGHNA, CDR2 YSLEER. Trimming took 4 bases from V and 5 from J; bases not matched to a gene: 11. The CDR3 is 16 amino acids. CDR3 in DNA: TGCGCCAGCAGCCCCACCGGGAGGGGATGGGGAGATACGCAGTATTTT. It codes for CASSPTGRGWGDTQYF.

The chain employs TRBV20-1 and TRBJ2-7; D is unclear. In germline, CDR1 is DFQATT, CDR2 SNEGSKA (reference sequence). Trimming took 0 bases from V and 4 from J, leaving 19 bases between them. The CDR3 is made up of 16 amino acids. The CDR3 loop reads CSARDLDNHIRYEQYF. The CDR3 nucleotides are TGCAGTGCTAGAGATCTAGACAACCATATACGTTACGAGCAGTACTTC.

The rearrangement uses TRBV6-1 and TRBJ1-1, with 7 bases matching TRBD1. The CDR3 has 15 residues. J was trimmed by 1 base and V by 7 bases; bases with no gene match: 9. Germline loops: CDR1 MNHNS, CDR2 SASEGT. DNA for the CDR3: TGTGCCAGCACCCCTTCGGACAGGCGGAACACTGAAGCTTTCTTT. Translated: CASTPSDRRNTEAFF.

The chain uses TRBV24-1 and TRBJ1-2; 7 bases match TRBD1. The CDR3 runs 12 residues. CDR1 is KGHDR, CDR2 SFDVKD, per germline. V was pared by 4 bases and J by 6 bases, with 1 base of the junction left unmatched. The CDR3 loop reads CATSDDRDGYTF. DNA of the CDR3: TGTGCCACCAGTGACGACAGGGATGGCTACACCTTC.

This clonotype occurred once. The CDR3 DNA follows: TGTGCCAGCAGCCGACTGGAGACGGATACGCAGTATTTT. Protein product: CASSRLETDTQYF. This chain links TRBV9 with TRBJ2-3, with unresolved D. Per the germline V gene, CDR1 is SGDLS and CDR2 is YYNGEE. V gave up 4 bases and J gave up 6 bases, with 12 bases separating them. There are 13 residues in the CDR3. Combining the CDR3 with reference TRBV9 and TRBJ2-3 gives the whole variable domain DSGVTQTPKHLITATGQRVTLRCSPRSGDLSVYWYQQSLDQGLQFLIQYYNGEERAKGNILERFSAQQFPDLHSELNLSSLELGDSALYFCASSRLETDTQYFGPGTRLTVL.

The chain joins TRBV6-5 to TRBJ2-7, with D perhaps matching TRBD2 (6 bases). V dropped 4 bases and J dropped 0 bases, with 10 bases sitting between them. Germline lookup yields CDR1 MNHEY and CDR2 SVGAGI. There are 14 residues in the CDR3. The CDR3 spells CASSSDYFSYEQYF. The CDR3 DNA sequence: TGTGCCAGCAGTTCGGACTACTTCTCCTACGAGCAGTACTTC.

The rearrangement uses TRBV20-1 and TRBJ2-7; TRBD2 matches 8 bases. Germline V CDR1 and CDR2: DFQATT, SNEGSKA (reference sequence). This CDR3 contains 15 residues. V gave up 3 bases and J gave up 0 bases; unmatched junction bases: 7. The CDR3 loop reads CSASRSGGGSYEQYF. The CDR3 nucleotides read TGCAGTGCTAGTAGGTCGGGGGGGGGCTCCTACGAGCAGTACTTC.